The present TCR beta chain was sequenced within a study of cytomegalovirus exposure and HLA in healthy donors. Whole-study results and caveats: An analysis was carried out later, and it reportedly showed fewer N-insertions in an Asian-associated ancestry cluster than the approximately 680-donor mean.

This CDR3 is built from 15 residues. The V and J ends lost 4 bases and 4 bases respectively, with 17 bases between them. Per the germline V gene, CDR1 is MNHEY and CDR2 is SVGAGI. The table lists this clone with a few counts. Its antigen is not identified. PCR used 60 Vbeta primers and 13 Jbeta primers. Measured with immunoSEQ multiplex PCR; TCRdb has only the in-frame clones, and not every one. The data show approximately 240,000 clones, about 89% seen once. Sequencing was performed on PBMCs. The chain carries TRBV6-5 and TRBJ2-7; D might be TRBD2 (5 bases). This sequence originates from a woman aged 18-29 years in good health and CMV-seronegative. The CDR3 nucleotides are TGTGCCAGCAGTTCGGGTGGCCATAAGCGGTACGAGCAGTACTTC. This sequence encodes CASSSGGHKRYEQYF.